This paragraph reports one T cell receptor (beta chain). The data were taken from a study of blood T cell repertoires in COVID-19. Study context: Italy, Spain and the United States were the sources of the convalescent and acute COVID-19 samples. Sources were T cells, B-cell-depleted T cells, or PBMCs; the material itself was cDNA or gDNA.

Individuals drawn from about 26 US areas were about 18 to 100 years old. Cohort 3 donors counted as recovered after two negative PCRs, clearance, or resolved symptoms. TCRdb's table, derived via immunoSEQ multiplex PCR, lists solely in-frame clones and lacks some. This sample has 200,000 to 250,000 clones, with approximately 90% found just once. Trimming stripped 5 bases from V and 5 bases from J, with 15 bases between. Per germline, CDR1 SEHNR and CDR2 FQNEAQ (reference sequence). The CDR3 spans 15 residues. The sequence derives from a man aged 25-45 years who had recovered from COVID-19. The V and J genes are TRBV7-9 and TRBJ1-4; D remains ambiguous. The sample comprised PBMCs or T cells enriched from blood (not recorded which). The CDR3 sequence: CASSPGLVENEKLFF. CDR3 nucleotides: TGTGCCAGCAGCCCTGGGCTCGTCGAGAATGAAAAACTGTTTTTT.